Listed below are T cell receptor beta chains from one sample, sequenced in a study of cytomegalovirus exposure and HLA in healthy donors. Profiling relied on immunoSEQ multiplex PCR, and the TCRdb table lists in-frame clones only, not all of them. This table has approximately 140,000 clones, about four fifths appearing once. Sequenced: PBMCs. The receptors were gathered from a man aged 40-50 years in good health and CMV-seropositive. Both conserved end residues are part of each CDR3. The order of the fields is J gene, V gene, CDR3 length, CDR3 protein.

>TRBJ2-3|TRBV15|13
CATSRVGGDTQYF
>TRBJ2-5|TRBV6-6|11
CASIQEETQYF
>TRBJ1-1|TRBV5-1|13
CASSLTGDAEAFF
>TRBJ1-1|TRBV19|13
CASSIAGFAEAFF
>TRBJ2-7|TRBV7-9|17
CASSVIIQGINTYEQYF
>TRBJ2-7|TRBV25-1|15
CASVGGPSGLDEQYF
>TRBJ1-2|TRBV9|13
CASSVTGGWGYTF
>TRBJ2-7|TRBV7-9|18
CASSRFPPRAGSRYEQYF
>TRBJ1-5|TRBV19|15
CASSSGGGATQPQHF
>TRBJ2-7|TRBV19|15
CASSIRPGQGYEQYF
>TRBJ1-2|TRBV4-1|15
CASSQDEGSNYGYTF
>TRBJ2-3|TRBV9|14
CASSLPSEADTQYF
>TRBJ2-7|TRBV10-3|12
CAIRDSAYEQYF
>TRBJ1-3|TRBV5-1|14
CASSRDNSGNTIYF
>TRBJ2-1|TRBV14|16
CASSRRGSGRANEQFF
>TRBJ2-1|TRBV9|16
CASSTAAGVPYNEQFF
>TRBJ1-5|TRBV4-1|15
CASSQDWPFGQPQHF
>TRBJ2-1|TRBV7-8|20
CASSPGHSLTSGRARNEQFF
>TRBJ2-3|TRBV9|14
CASTEGQPTDTQYF
>TRBJ2-1|TRBV7-9|15
CASSLFSGSYNEQFF
>TRBJ2-1|TRBV5-4|16
CASSLKLAGFGNEQFF
>TRBJ2-2|TRBV7-9|14
CASSRLAETGELFF
>TRBJ1-2|TRBV4-3|13
CASSQQGRGGYTF
>TRBJ2-7|TRBV5-1|15
CASSLGGGAGYEQYF
>TRBJ2-3|TRBV19|16
CASTGGALLSTDTQYF
>TRBJ2-3|TRBV19|15
CASTNLAGGTDTQYF
>TRBJ2-3|TRBV7-2|15
CASSLQARRTDTQYF
>TRBJ2-7|TRBV9|14
CASSPAARGYEQYF
>TRBJ2-6|TRBV7-6|16
CASSFGSGAGANVLTF
>TRBJ2-3|TRBV5-1|15
CASSTLAGSGDTQYF
>TRBJ1-2|TRBV4-1|15
CASSQVDRGRDGYTF
>TRBJ1-1|TRBV27|13
CASSLTGVTEAFF
>TRBJ2-7|TRBV2|18
CASSGRASGNTAEDEQYF
>TRBJ2-1|TRBV25-1|12
CASSESRNEQFF
>TRBJ2-7|TRBV5-4|16
CASSTKTSGRKAEQYF
>TRBJ1-5|TRBV15|15
CATSRTDRALRPQHF
>TRBJ2-7|TRBV30|18
CAWSGGLAGALSSYEQYF
>TRBJ2-1|TRBV5-1|13
CASSLALPNEQFF
>TRBJ2-7|TRBV11-2|16
CASSLAILAGSYEQYF
>TRBJ1-6|TRBV5-3|16
CARSLGRGYDNSPLHF
>TRBJ1-1|TRBV29-1|12
CSVERGGTEAFF
>TRBJ1-6|TRBV1|13
CTSSQDSNSPLHF
>TRBJ1-5|TRBV2|15
CASRKGQGKNQPQHF
>TRBJ2-5|TRBV2|12
CASSLAAETQYF
>TRBJ2-3|TRBV9|15
CASSVRLGGTDTQYF
>TRBJ1-1|TRBV5-6|14
CASSLNRGSNRGFF
>TRBJ1-2|TRBV5-4|15
CASSLGQGWDYGYTF
>TRBJ1-5|TRBV7-6|14
CASSFTGFGQPQHF
>TRBJ1-5|TRBV15|20
CATSRGGTGTGGVSNQPQHF
>TRBJ2-3|TRBV10-3|15
CAISVTAGGQDTQYF
>TRBJ2-7|TRBV6-5|15
CASSYSTGGGNEQYF
>TRBJ2-1|TRBV6-6|15
CASSRTGFPYNEQFF
>TRBJ2-3|TRBV7-2|13
CASSFFKTGTQYF
>TRBJ2-3|TRBV5-1|13
CASSEHYRVTQYF
>TRBJ1-2|TRBV6-6|12
CASGGIKYGYTF